Each of the 25 T cell receptor beta chains below was sequenced from the same sample in a study of cytomegalovirus exposure and HLA in healthy donors (dated by TCRdb to about 2017). Receptor amplification or capture employed the immunoSEQ multiplex PCR assay. TCRdb took this table from immuneACCESS and kept in-frame rearrangements with V and J called. Such tables lack part of the clones; where checked against another copy, unresolved V genes explain under half of the gap, and the rest is unexplained. The sample includes 67,000 or so clones, with 85% to 95% observed a single time. Clones ranked in the top ten supply over 1.2% of the sample. The sample consisted of PBMCs. These receptors were taken from a man younger than 35 in good health and CMV-seropositive.

The chain recombines TRBV7-3 with TRBJ2-1, with 10 bases matching TRBD2. There are 16 residues in the CDR3. Losses at the gene ends were 4 bases for V and 2 bases for J; bases not matched to a gene: 5. Germline assignment: CDR1 SGHTA and CDR2 FQGTGA. The CDR3 bases are TGTGCCAGCAGCTCTCGAGCGGGAGGGCCCTACAATGAGCAGTTCTTC. Translating it yields CASSSRAGGPYNEQFF.

This chain connects TRBV19 to TRBJ2-2, with TRBD2 matching over 9 bases. Germline V gives CDR1 LNHDA, CDR2 SQIVND (reference sequence). Trimming took 2 bases from V and 9 from J; bases not matched to a gene: 13. This CDR3 comprises 17 residues. The CDR3 here is CASSIRFSSGGHRELFF. CDR3 nucleotide sequence: TGTGCCAGTAGTATACGGTTCAGCAGCGGGGGGCACCGGGAGCTGTTTTTT. The full variable domain, its missing parts supplied by reference TRBV19 and TRBJ2-2, is DGGITQSPKYLFRKEGQNVTLSCEQNLNHDAMYWYRQDPGQGLRLIYYSQIVNDFQKGDIAEGYSVSREKKESFPLTVTSAQKNPTAFYLCASSIRFSSGGHRELFFGEGSRLTVL.

The genes are TRBV6-1 and TRBJ2-3, with TRBD1 identical over 7 bases. Germline V gene lookup returns CDR1 MNHNS and CDR2 SASEGT. This CDR3 has 14 residues. The ends lost 8 bases at V and 0 bases at J; junction bases unmatched: 5. CDR3 amino acids: CASQTGWSTDTQYF. In DNA, the CDR3 is TGTGCCAGCCAGACAGGGTGGAGCACAGATACGCAGTATTTT.

DNA for the CDR3: TGTGCCAGCAGCATTAGCGGGAGGGGATACGAGCAGTACTTC. Translation: CASSISGRGYEQYF. This rearrangement joins TRBV7-2 to TRBJ2-7; 11 bases agree with TRBD2. CDR3 length equals 14 residues. Germline V gene sequence: CDR1 SGHTA, CDR2 FQGNSA. V was clipped by 5 bases and J by 4 bases; unmatched bases: 4. Based on the CDR3 plus reference TRBV7-2 and TRBJ2-7, the full variable domain is GAGVSQSPSNKVTEKGKDVELRCDPISGHTALYWYRQSLGQGLEFLIYFQGNSAPDKSGLPSDRFSAERTGGSVSTLTIQRTQQEDSAVYLCASSISGRGYEQYFGPGTRLTVT.

The count of this clone is one. V gene TRBV4-1 combines with J gene TRBJ2-1; D remains unclear. Trimming removed 3 bases from V and 5 bases from J, with 8 bases in between. Germline CDR1 is MGHRA and CDR2 is YSYEKL. There are 13 residues in the CDR3. The CDR3 here is CASSHRHDNEQFF. As DNA, the CDR3 is TGCGCCAGCAGCCATCGACATGACAATGAGCAGTTCTTC.

The chain carries TRBV19 and TRBJ1-1, with D uncertain. This CDR3 contains 13 residues. Trimming took off 3 bases at V and 11 bases at J, with 16 bases between the two ends. Germline V gene lookup returns CDR1 LNHDA and CDR2 SQIVND (reference sequence). The CDR3 nucleotides read TGTGCCAGTAGTATGAAACCGCCCCACGGGGCTTTCTTT. This codes for CASSMKPPHGAFF.

The V and J genes are TRBV9 and TRBJ1-4; D is uncertain. CDR1 SGDLS and CDR2 YYNGEE come from the germline V gene. The CDR3 consists of 15 residues. The germline V and J ends were trimmed by 0 bases and 5 bases, with 11 bases remaining between them. Here the CDR3 DNA reads TGTGCCAGCAGCGTAGGTCCAGGTGGGAATGAAAAACTGTTTTTT. Amino acid sequence: CASSVGPGGNEKLFF.

The chain combines TRBV27 with TRBJ2-3, with D possibly matching TRBD2 (6 bases). This CDR3 spans 16 amino acids. The germline V and J ends were trimmed by 0 bases and 7 bases, with 17 bases remaining between them. Germline V gives CDR1 MNHEY, CDR2 SMNVEV (reference sequence). CDR3 DNA: TGTGCCAGCAGTTTATCGGCGGCGGGATTCCCATATACGCAGTATTTT. This codes for CASSLSAAGFPYTQYF.

This chain joins TRBV6-5 and TRBJ1-1; a weak D match, TRBD1 (5 bases). Trimming removed 5 bases at V and 10 bases at J, with 20 bases between. The CDR3 sequence is 14 residues long. The germline V gene encodes CDR1 MNHEY and CDR2 SVGAGI. The CDR3 DNA sequence: TGTGCCAGCAGTATTACCAGGACACTCAGGGTAGCTTTCTTT. It yields the protein CASSITRTLRVAFF.

CDR3 nucleotides: TGTGCCAGCAGTAGGCTGGGAGGAGGAGAGACCCAGTACTTC. Translation: CASSRLGGGETQYF. This chain uses TRBV6-5 with TRBJ2-5; D is perhaps TRBD2 (6 bases). Germline V gene sequence: CDR1 MNHEY, CDR2 SVGAGI. The CDR3 is 14 residues long. Trimming pared 5 bases from V and 4 bases from J, leaving 14 bases between.

This chain uses TRBV11-3 with TRBJ2-3; TRBD2 matches at 15 bases. V lost 4 bases to trimming and J lost 0 bases; unmatched junction nucleotides: 5. Germline V CDR1 and CDR2: SGHNT, YENEEA. CDR3 length: 18 amino acids. The CDR3 loop reads CASSSGLAGGTSTDTQYF. CDR3 coding DNA: TGTGCCAGCAGCTCGGGACTAGCGGGGGGTACTAGCACAGATACGCAGTATTTT.

The CDR3 protein is CASSTGLAGAYNEQFF. The CDR3 nucleotides are TGCGCCAGCAGCACAGGACTAGCGGGAGCCTACAATGAGCAGTTCTTC. This chain links TRBV5-1 with TRBJ2-1, with 13 bases aligning to TRBD2. This CDR3 region has 16 residues. The germline V gene has CDR1 SGHRS and CDR2 YFSETQ. V lost 4 bases and J lost 2; bases outside the gene matches: 3.

The CDR3 here is CASSPPNSGNTIYF. The DNA for the CDR3 is TGTGCCAGTAGTCCCCCTAACTCTGGAAACACCATATATTTT. V usage is TRBV19 and J usage is TRBJ1-3, with no clear D. The V and J ends lost 5 bases and 0 bases respectively, with 8 bases between them. CDR1 LNHDA and CDR2 SQIVND come from the germline V gene (reference sequence). The CDR3 spans 14 residues.

The chain recombines TRBV4-1 with TRBJ2-1; 10 bases fit TRBD2. The length of the CDR3 is 16 residues. Germline CDR1 reads MGHRA; CDR2 reads YSYEKL. The ends lost 4 bases at V and 3 bases at J; junction bases unmatched: 6. This CDR3 reads CASSLKGLAIYNEQFF. CDR3 bases: TGCGCCAGCAGCCTAAAGGGACTAGCGATCTACAATGAGCAGTTCTTC.

The rearrangement joins TRBV4-1 to TRBJ1-4, with TRBD1 matching 7 bases. The V gene's germline CDR1 is MGHRA and CDR2 YSYEKL. This CDR3 is 17 amino acids long. With 2 bases clipped from V and 7 bases from J, the junction kept 13 bases outside the gene matches. The CDR3 region is CASSQTGGTDRIEKLFF. The DNA of the CDR3 is TGCGCCAGCAGCCAAACTGGAGGGACAGACCGAATTGAAAAACTGTTTTTT.

The V and J genes are TRBV5-1 and TRBJ2-3; D remains ambiguous. Deletions cut 0 bases from V and 2 bases from J, with 13 bases between. The V gene's germline CDR1 is SGHRS and CDR2 YFSETQ. The CDR3 totals 16 residues. The CDR3 here is CASSLVFGGLTDTQYF. DNA for the CDR3: TGCGCCAGCAGCTTGGTTTTTGGCGGCCTCACAGATACGCAGTATTTT.

CDR3 protein: CASSGGGGGGDTQYF. CDR3 sequence (DNA): TGTGCCAGCAGTGGTGGGGGCGGGGGGGGAGATACGCAGTATTTT. The chain is built from TRBV25-1 and TRBJ2-3, with TRBD2 matching 9 bases. This CDR3 region has 15 residues. With V trimmed by 4 bases and J by 5 bases, 7 bases remained unmatched. Germline values: CDR1 MGHDK, CDR2 SYGVNS.

This sequence joins TRBV15 and TRBJ1-3; D is ambiguous. Germline V gene sequence: CDR1 LNHNV, CDR2 YYDKDF (reference sequence). This CDR3 region has 14 residues. Between the trimmed V and J ends, which lost 1 base and 0 bases, there was a span of 4 bases. The CDR3 region has the DNA TGTGCCACCAGCAGAGCCAGCTCTGGAAACACCATATATTTT. This translates into CATSRASSGNTIYF. Combining the CDR3 with reference TRBV15 and TRBJ1-3 gives the whole variable domain DAMVIQNPRYQVTQFGKPVTLSCSQTLNHNVMYWYQQKSSQAPKLLFHYYDKDFNNEADTPDNFQSRRPNTSFCFLDIRSPGLGDTAMYLCATSRASSGNTIYFGEGSWLTVV.

The chain couples TRBV4-1 to TRBJ2-2; 10 bases line up with TRBD2. Germline CDR1 is MGHRA and CDR2 is YSYEKL. The CDR3 consists of 17 residues. Trimming removed 2 bases from V and 2 bases from J; junction bases left unmatched: 5. The CDR3 DNA sequence: TGCGCCAGCAGCCAACGTTCTAGCGGGGGAAACACCGGGGAGCTGTTTTTT. Protein product: CASSQRSSGGNTGELFF.

Concerning this clone itself: Germline is not matched at one junction end, which may reflect a read error. V gene TRBV10-3 combines with J gene TRBJ2-7, with 9 bases matching TRBD2. The germline CDR1 and CDR2 sequences are ENHRY and SYGVKD. This CDR3 region has 14 residues. The CDR3: CAIGGIAGEYEQYF. In nucleotides, the CDR3 is TGTGCCATCGGTGGGATAGCGGGGGAGTACGAACAGTACTTC.

The chain combines TRBV27 with TRBJ2-1; 7 nucleotides agree with TRBD2. Trimming cost V 8 bases and J 3 bases; bases outside gene matches: 1. From germline, CDR1 is MNHEY and CDR2 SMNVEV (reference sequence). This CDR3 has 12 residues. For the CDR3, the DNA is TGTGCCAGCTCGGGGGGCTACAATGAGCAGTTCTTC. Translation gives CASSGGYNEQFF.

The chain is built from TRBV5-1 and TRBJ2-2; possibly TRBD1 for D (5 bases). CDR3 size: 15 residues. Per germline, CDR1 SGHRS and CDR2 YFSETQ. Trimming cost V 0 bases and J 2 bases, with 8 bases left between them. CDR3 loop: CASSLAGFNTGELFF. The CDR3 bases are TGCGCCAGCAGCTTGGCAGGGTTTAACACCGGGGAGCTGTTTTTT. Full variable domain (outside the CDR3, taken from reference TRBV5-1 and TRBJ2-2): KAGVTQTPRYLIKTRGQQVTLSCSPISGHRSVSWYQQTPGQGLQFLFEYFSETQRNKGNFPGRFSGRQFSNSRSEMNVSTLELGDSALYLCASSLAGFNTGELFFGEGSRLTVL.

The chain links TRBV7-2 to TRBJ2-5; 8 bases align to TRBD1. The CDR3 runs 15 residues. The germline gives CDR1 SGHTA, CDR2 FQGNSA. The junction had 12 bases not matched to a gene; V was cut back by 5 bases and J by 7 bases. CDR3 region: CASSRTRQGLGTQYF. The CDR3 DNA reads TGTGCCAGCAGCCGAACCCGACAGGGGCTAGGGACCCAGTACTTC. Drawing the rest from reference TRBV7-2 and TRBJ2-5, the complete variable domain is GAGVSQSPSNKVTEKGKDVELRCDPISGHTALYWYRQSLGQGLEFLIYFQGNSAPDKSGLPSDRFSAERTGGSVSTLTIQRTQQEDSAVYLCASSRTRQGLGTQYFGPGTRLLVL.

The rearrangement uses TRBV7-2 and TRBJ2-2, with 8 bases that match TRBD2. CDR1 and CDR2 (germline): SGHTA, FQGNSA. The CDR3 runs 14 residues. The V segment lost 5 bases and the J segment 4 bases; nucleotides outside the gene matches: 3. The CDR3 loop is CASSPRGGTGELFF. The CDR3, as DNA: TGTGCCAGCAGCCCCCGGGGGGGCACCGGGGAGCTGTTTTTT.

This sequence joins TRBV4-2 and TRBJ2-2; 7 bases match TRBD1. CDR3 size: 16 residues. V was pared by 7 bases and J by 2 bases, with 10 bases of the junction left unmatched. Germline assignment: CDR1 LGHNA and CDR2 YNFKEQ. The CDR3: CASKRWGTANTGELFF. For the CDR3, the DNA is TGTGCCAGCAAACGGTGGGGGACAGCTAACACCGGGGAGCTGTTTTTT.